What follows are 13 T cell receptor beta chains derived from one specimen sequenced in a study of molecular identifiers for immune sequencing clone quantification. Each CDR3 protein is one row after TCRdb ran MiXCR on the PCR reads. Here the sample spans approximately 670,000 distinct CDR3 sequences, about 20% being singletons. Sequenced sample: naive CD8+ T cells from blood, with Jurkat cell RNA spiked in. The subset was: FACS-sorted CD8+CD4-CCR7+CD45RA+ naive T cells. These receptors came from a human donor in good health. Some libraries in this study had Jurkat cell RNA spiked in.

The chain is built from TRBV19 and TRBJ2-1; D not certain. The V gene's germline CDR1 is LNHDA and CDR2 SQIVND (reference sequence). V lost 6 bases, J lost 4 bases, and 16 bases lay in between. The CDR3 is 15 residues long. In DNA, the CDR3 is TGTGCCAGTAGCGCGAGCTTCAACCAATACAATGAGCAGTTCTTC. This codes for CASSASFNQYNEQFF.

This clonotype has a handful of counts. The CDR3 nucleotides read TGCGCCAGCAGCACTAGCGGGGGGCCTCCCAATGAGCAGTTCTTC. The encoded protein is CASSTSGGPPNEQFF. The chain employs TRBV5-1 and TRBJ2-1; 12 positions match TRBD2. Germline-derived CDR1 and CDR2 are SGHRS and YFSETQ. This CDR3 is 15 amino acids long. V dropped 4 bases and J dropped 6; count of bases not matched to a gene: 5.

Only a few counts were recorded for this clonotype. The chain joins TRBV29-1 to TRBJ1-4; 7 bases fit TRBD1. The germline V gene encodes CDR1 SQVTM and CDR2 ANQGSEA. The CDR3 is 13 residues long. With 8 bases clipped from V and 3 bases from J, the junction kept 6 bases outside the gene matches. The CDR3 DNA reads as TGCAGCTTCAGGGGGGCGGCTAATGAAAAACTGTTTTTT. Protein product: CSFRGAANEKLFF.

This clonotype occurred many times. The chain uses TRBV7-9 and TRBJ2-7; 8 bases are a match to TRBD2. Germline V gene data show CDR1 as SEHNR and CDR2 as FQNEAQ (reference sequence). The CDR3 has 16 residues. The V gene end was trimmed by 7 bases and the J gene end by 3 bases; junction bases not matched to a gene: 14. The CDR3 coding sequence is TGTGCCAGCAACAATCGGGGGGGGCAGGACAGCTACGAGCAGTACTTC. It specifies CASNNRGGQDSYEQYF.

The chain links TRBV2 to TRBJ2-1; a weak D match, TRBD2 (5 bases). The CDR3 contains 15 residues. Germline CDR1 SNHLY, CDR2 FYNNEI. Trimming took off 7 bases at V and 8 bases at J, with 21 bases between the two ends. CDR3 amino acids: CASTLVGVSGDEQFF. The CDR3 DNA sequence: TGTGCCAGCACCCTTGTGGGAGTTTCCGGGGATGAGCAGTTCTTC.

This clonotype showed up many times. This chain uses TRBV29-1 with TRBJ2-7; D unclear. CDR3 length: 11 residues. Germline V gives CDR1 SQVTM, CDR2 ANQGSEA. The V end lost 5 bases, the J end lost 4 bases, and 9 bases lay between the germline ends. The DNA of the CDR3 is TGCAGCGTTCGTCGAGGATACGAGCAGTACTTC. Translated: CSVRRGYEQYF.

This clonotype was counted many times. CDR3: CASLPQNSNQPQHF. As DNA, the CDR3 is TGTGCCAGCCTTCCACAGAACAGCAATCAGCCCCAGCATTTT. V usage is TRBV5-8 and J usage is TRBJ1-5; D gene uncertain. This CDR3 contains 14 residues. Trimming stripped 7 bases from V and 1 base from J, with 12 bases between. The germline gives CDR1 SGHTS, CDR2 YDEGEE. The full variable domain, completed using reference TRBV5-8 and TRBJ1-5, is EAGVTQSPTHLIKTRGQQATLRCSPISGHTSVYWYQQALGLGLQFLLWYDEGEERNRGNFPPRFSGRQFPNYSSELNVNALELEDSALYLCASLPQNSNQPQHFGDGTRLSIL.

Many counts were recorded for this clonotype. This rearrangement joins TRBV29-1 to TRBJ1-3; a possible D gene is TRBD1 (5 bases). The germline V and J ends were trimmed by 6 bases and 0 bases, with 12 bases remaining between them. This CDR3 region has 14 residues. The V gene's germline CDR1 is SQVTM and CDR2 ANQGSEA. This CDR3 is CSVQTESSGNTIYF. In DNA form, the CDR3 reads TGCAGCGTCCAGACAGAGAGCTCTGGAAACACCATATATTTT.

V is TRBV20-1 and J is TRBJ1-5, with D perhaps TRBD1 (5 bases). Germline CDR1 and CDR2: DFQATT and SNEGSKA (reference sequence). V was cut by 0 bases and J by 5 bases, with 14 bases left in between. The CDR3 spans 15 residues. CDR3 in amino acids: CSARDSGQGDQPQHF. CDR3 DNA sequence: TGCAGTGCTAGAGATTCGGGGCAGGGCGATCAGCCCCAGCATTTT.

This clonotype was seen at least ten times. The genes are TRBV30 and TRBJ1-1; D not resolved. Germline CDR1 GTSNPN, CDR2 SVGIG (reference sequence). Trimming shortened V by 0 bases and J by 2 bases, and 4 bases separated the two germline ends. This CDR3 is built from 12 residues. As DNA, the CDR3 is TGTGCCTGGAGTGTATTTAACACTGAAGCTTTCTTT. This encodes CAWSVFNTEAFF.

This clonotype was counted a few times. This chain joins TRBV12-5 and TRBJ1-1; D uncertain. Germline V lookup: CDR1 LGHNT, CDR2 FRNRAP. This CDR3 comprises 14 residues. With 3 bases removed from V and 0 bases from J, the gap between germline ends came to 8 bases. The CDR3 coding sequence is TGTGCTAGTGGTTTCCCAGAAATGAACACTGAAGCTTTCTTT. It specifies CASGFPEMNTEAFF. The whole variable domain, filled in from reference TRBV12-5 and TRBJ1-1, reads DARVTQTPRHKVTEMGQEVTMRCQPILGHNTVFWYRQTMMQGLELLAYFRNRAPLDDSGMPKDRFSAEMPDATLATLKIQPSEPRDSAVYFCASGFPEMNTEAFFGQGTRLTVV.

This clonotype was counted many times. V gene TRBV3-1 combines with J gene TRBJ2-2, with 8 bases fitting TRBD1. This CDR3 is 15 amino acids long. V shed 6 bases, J shed 0 bases, and the junction held 3 bases outside the gene matches. From germline, CDR1 is LGHDT and CDR2 YNNKEL (reference sequence). The CDR3 spells CASSETGANTGELFF. The CDR3 bases are TGTGCCAGCAGTGAGACAGGGGCGAACACCGGGGAGCTGTTTTTT.

This clonotype was counted many times. The J gene is TRBJ1-1, the V gene TRBV30; D unclear. V was trimmed by 4 bases and J by 4 bases, leaving 7 bases between them. There are 11 residues in the CDR3. CDR1 is GTSNPN, CDR2 SVGIG, per germline (reference sequence). The CDR3 DNA sequence: TGTGCCTGGATCTGGGGCACTGAAGCTTTCTTT. Its translation is CAWIWGTEAFF.